This section outlines one T cell receptor (beta chain) sequence together with its context. Its antigen is not known. The sample comes from a study of cytomegalovirus exposure and HLA in healthy donors. Notes on the study in general: In an earlier analysis, most TCR beta V segments were productive about 87% or about 30% of the time. Accurate predictions that matched the HLA-A and HLA-B alleles of most subjects were reportedly made from TCR beta sequences. The authors judged a highly shared variant cluster likely a sequencing artifact. Most TCR sequences were rare, but some public TCRs occurred in many donors.

A multiplex PCR was run with 60 Vbeta primers and 13 Jbeta primers. Method: immunoSEQ multiplex PCR; TCRdb's copy keeps in-frame clones and lacks some. This table holds 200,000 to 250,000 clones, about 80% found once. V lost 0 bases to trimming and J lost 3 bases; unmatched junction nucleotides: 3. This CDR3 contains 15 residues. From germline, CDR1 is MNHEY and CDR2 SVGAGI. Sequenced material: PBMCs. The gene calls are TRBV6-5 and TRBJ2-7; 9 bases match TRBD1. The sequence was obtained from a girl aged 10 to 17 in good health and CMV-seronegative. The CDR3 loop is CASSYSGQGYYEQYF. CDR3 in DNA: TGTGCCAGCAGTTACTCGGGACAGGGCTACTACGAGCAGTACTTC.